This TCR beta chain was captured in a study of blood T cell repertoires in COVID-19. About the study: Sites in the United States, Italy and Spain provided acute and convalescent COVID-19 samples.

Source study methods: By means of reference gene primer amplification, nucleated cell counts were estimated. TCRdb keeps only in-frame clones here, not all; method: immunoSEQ multiplex PCR. From that table come the V and J calls and clone size; the DNA was used to work out D and trimming. The table shows approximately 210,000 clones, with 70% to 85% occurring only once. Followed over time, Seattle patients had been enrolled while infection was active. The CDR3 has 15 residues. J was trimmed by 6 bases and V by 1 base; bases with no gene match: 7. CDR1 LGHNT and CDR2 FRNRAP come from the germline V gene.

Sequencing used peripheral blood. V is TRBV12-5 and J is TRBJ1-1; 8 bases match TRBD1. The TCR was taken from an elderly woman with COVID-19, enrolled during active disease. CDR3 nucleotide sequence: TGTGCTAGTGGTTTGGGGACAGGGAGAGAAGCTGAAGCTTTCTTT. Translation gives CASGLGTGREAEAFF.